The source of this TCR beta chain is a study of cytomegalovirus exposure and HLA in healthy donors. Study summary: An early data release held tens of millions of unique TCRs from HLA-typed donors.

Germline CDR1 and CDR2: KGHSY and FQNENV. There are 17 residues in the CDR3. V dropped 0 bases and J dropped 1 base, with 13 bases sitting between them. The PCR used 60 Vbeta and 13 Jbeta primers. Profiling relied on immunoSEQ multiplex PCR, and the TCRdb table lists in-frame clones only, not all of them. Counted here are 150,000 or so clones, around two thirds occurring once; the ten biggest clones make up approximately 1.6%. The TCR was taken from a woman aged 18 to 35 in good health and CMV-seronegative. Source material: PBMCs. The chain combines TRBV16 with TRBJ2-4; tentative D call: TRBD2 (5 bases). CDR3 DNA: TGTGCCAGCAGCCAATCTACTAGTGTGGAGGCCAAAAACATTCAGTACTTC. Protein product: CASSQSTSVEAKNIQYF.